These T cell receptor beta chains were read from a single sample in a study of cytomegalovirus exposure and HLA in healthy donors. Sequenced by immunoSEQ multiplex PCR; TCRdb stores in-frame clones only, minus some. The data show 210,000 or so clones, around 80% seen once. Sequencing used PBMCs. These receptors were obtained from a boy between 2 and 10 years old in good health and CMV-seronegative. The CDR3 runs from the conserved cysteine through the conserved F or W. The D gene is left open where the match is weak.

J gene: TRBJ2-1
V gene: TRBV29-1
D gene: TRBD2
CDR3 DNA: TGCAGCGTGGGGGGGGGTTTGTTAGCGGGGCACAATGAGCAGTTCTTC
CDR3 protein: CSVGGGLLAGHNEQFF

J gene: TRBJ2-6
V gene: TRBV29-1
D gene: NA
CDR3 DNA: TGCAGCGTTGAATCGAGTGTCTCTGGGGCCAACGTCCTGACTTTC
CDR3 protein: CSVESSVSGANVLTF

J gene: TRBJ1-1
V gene: TRBV18
D gene: NA
CDR3 DNA: TGTGCCAGCTCACCAAGGAACAGGAACACTGAAGCTTTCTTT
CDR3 protein: CASSPRNRNTEAFF

J gene: TRBJ2-1
V gene: TRBV19
D gene: TRBD2
CDR3 DNA: TGTGCCAGTACCGTAGCGGGAGGGCACAATGAGCAGTTCTTC
CDR3 protein: CASTVAGGHNEQFF

J gene: TRBJ1-6
V gene: TRBV10-1
D gene: NA
CDR3 DNA: TGCGCCAGCAGTGATATGGGGGGTGAGAATTCACCCCTCCACTTT
CDR3 protein: CASSDMGGENSPLHF

J gene: TRBJ1-1
V gene: TRBV19
D gene: TRBD1
CDR3 DNA: TGTGCCAGTAGTATATCCCAGGGGGCTCCAGAAGCTTTCTTT
CDR3 protein: CASSISQGAPEAFF

J gene: TRBJ2-1
V gene: TRBV29-1
D gene: NA
CDR3 DNA: TGCAGCGTTGATGACTTCTACAATGAGCAGTTCTTC
CDR3 protein: CSVDDFYNEQFF

J gene: TRBJ2-5
V gene: TRBV5-8
D gene: TRBD2
CDR3 DNA: TGTGCCAGCAGTTCTGGGACTAGCGCCTCAGAGACCCAGTACTTC
CDR3 protein: CASSSGTSASETQYF

J gene: TRBJ1-2
V gene: TRBV5-6
D gene: NA
CDR3 DNA: TGTGCCAGCAGCTTGGGACAGGCTTCCTATGGCTACACCTTC
CDR3 protein: CASSLGQASYGYTF

J gene: TRBJ2-7
V gene: TRBV6-5
D gene: NA
CDR3 DNA: TGTGCCAGCAGTTACTCGTACACCAACTCCTACGAGCAGTACTTC
CDR3 protein: CASSYSYTNSYEQYF

J gene: TRBJ1-2
V gene: TRBV20-1
D gene: NA
CDR3 DNA: TGCAGTGCTAGTGACCAGGGGAACACCTTC
CDR3 protein: CSASDQGNTF